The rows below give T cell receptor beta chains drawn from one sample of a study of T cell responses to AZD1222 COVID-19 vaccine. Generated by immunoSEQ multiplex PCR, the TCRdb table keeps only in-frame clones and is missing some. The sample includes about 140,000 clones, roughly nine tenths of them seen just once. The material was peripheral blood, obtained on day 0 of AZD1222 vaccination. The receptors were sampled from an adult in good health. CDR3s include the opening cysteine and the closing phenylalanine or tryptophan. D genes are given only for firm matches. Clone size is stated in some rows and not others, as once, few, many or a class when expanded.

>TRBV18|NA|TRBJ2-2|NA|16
CASSPGPGANTGELFF
TGTGCCAGCTCACCAGGACCGGGGGCTAACACCGGGGAGCTGTTTTTT
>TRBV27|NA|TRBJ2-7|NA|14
CASSLVHGSYEQYF
TGTGCCAGCAGTTTAGTTCACGGCTCCTACGAGCAGTACTTC
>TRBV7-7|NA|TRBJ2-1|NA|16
CASSLEGVLSYNEQFF
TGTGCCAGCAGCTTAGAAGGGGTATTATCCTACAATGAGCAGTTCTTC
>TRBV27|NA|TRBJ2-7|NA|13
CATRGFGSYEQYF
TGTGCCACGAGGGGGTTCGGCTCCTACGAGCAGTACTTC
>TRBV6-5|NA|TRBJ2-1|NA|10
CASGGNEQFF
TGTGCCAGCGGCGGCAATGAGCAGTTCTTC
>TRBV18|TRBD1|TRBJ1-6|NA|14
CASSPADRVMPLHF
TGTGCCAGCTCACCGGCGGACAGGGTTATGCCCCTCCACTTT
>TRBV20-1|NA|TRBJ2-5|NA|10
CSAEIETQYF
TGCAGTGCTGAGATTGAGACCCAGTACTTC
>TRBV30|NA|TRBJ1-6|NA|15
CAWGGMRVIDSPLHF
TGTGCCTGGGGGGGCATGAGGGTAATCGATTCACCCCTCCACTTT
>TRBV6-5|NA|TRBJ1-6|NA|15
CASTAVWGRNSPLHF
TGTGCCAGCACCGCGGTCTGGGGGCGTAATTCACCCCTCCACTTT
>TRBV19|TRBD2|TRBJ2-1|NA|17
CASSISAGRVSYNEQFF
TGTGCCAGTAGTATCTCGGCAGGGAGGGTCTCCTACAATGAGCAGTTCTTC
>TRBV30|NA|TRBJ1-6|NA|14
CAWRPQGFNSPLHF
TGTGCCTGGAGACCTCAGGGATTCAATTCACCCCTCCACTTT
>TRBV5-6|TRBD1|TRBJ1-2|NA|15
CASSPGTDRGHGYTF
TGTGCCAGCAGCCCGGGAACCGACAGGGGACATGGCTACACCTTC
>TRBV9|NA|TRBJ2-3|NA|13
CASSVVGADTQYF
TGTGCCAGCAGCGTAGTTGGGGCAGATACGCAGTATTTT
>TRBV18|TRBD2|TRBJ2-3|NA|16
CASSLGLAGNTDTQYF
TGTGCCAGCTCACTCGGACTAGCGGGGAACACAGATACGCAGTATTTT
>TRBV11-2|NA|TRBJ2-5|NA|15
CASSLDGLGEETQYF
TGTGCCAGCAGCTTAGATGGTTTGGGAGAAGAGACCCAGTACTTC
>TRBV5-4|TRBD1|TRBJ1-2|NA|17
CASSSRPPAGGDYGYTF
TGTGCCAGCAGCTCAAGACCCCCGGCAGGGGGCGATTATGGCTACACCTTC
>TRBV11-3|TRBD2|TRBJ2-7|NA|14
CASSLLAGNYEQYF
TGTGCCAGCAGCTTACTAGCGGGAAACTACGAGCAGTACTTC
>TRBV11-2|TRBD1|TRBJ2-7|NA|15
CASSAGQGVGYEQYF
TGTGCCAGCAGCGCTGGACAGGGGGTGGGATACGAGCAGTACTTC
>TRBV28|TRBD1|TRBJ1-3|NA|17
CASSSVIGTASGNTIYF
TGTGCCAGCAGTTCGGTTATAGGGACAGCCTCTGGAAACACCATATATTTT
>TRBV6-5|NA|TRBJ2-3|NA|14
CASSYDETGGPQYF
TGTGCCAGCAGTTACGACGAGACTGGAGGTCCGCAGTATTTT
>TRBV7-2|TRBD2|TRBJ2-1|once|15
CASSLVASGGREQFF
TGTGCCAGCAGCTTAGTTGCTAGCGGGGGCCGTGAGCAGTTCTTC
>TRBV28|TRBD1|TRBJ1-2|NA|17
CASSLIGPGQGNYGYTF
TGTGCCAGCAGTTTAATTGGCCCGGGACAGGGGAACTATGGCTACACCTTC
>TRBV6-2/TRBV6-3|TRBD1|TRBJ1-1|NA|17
CASSYGRGQGVNTEAFF
TGTGCCAGCAGTTACGGCAGAGGACAGGGGGTGAACACTGAAGCTTTCTTT
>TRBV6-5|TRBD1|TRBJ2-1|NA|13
CASSATRGREQFF
TGTGCCAGCAGCGCCACCAGGGGGCGGGAGCAGTTCTTC
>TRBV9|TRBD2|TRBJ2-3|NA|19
CASSVQASGRAPHGDTQYF
TGTGCCAGCAGCGTACAGGCTAGCGGGAGGGCCCCCCATGGAGATACGCAGTATTTT